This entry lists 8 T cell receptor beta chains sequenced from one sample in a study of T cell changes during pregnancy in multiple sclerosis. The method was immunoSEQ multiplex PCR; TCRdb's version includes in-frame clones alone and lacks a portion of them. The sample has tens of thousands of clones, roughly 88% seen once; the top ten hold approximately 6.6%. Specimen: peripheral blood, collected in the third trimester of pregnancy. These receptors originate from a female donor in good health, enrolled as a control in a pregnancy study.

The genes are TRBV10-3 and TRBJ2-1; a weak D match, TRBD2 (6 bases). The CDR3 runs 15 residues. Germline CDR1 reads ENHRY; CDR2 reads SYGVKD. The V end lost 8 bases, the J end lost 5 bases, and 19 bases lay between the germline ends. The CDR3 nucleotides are TGTGCCATCTCCCCGGTGGGAGGAAGCCACAATGAGCAGTTCTTC. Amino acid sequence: CAISPVGGSHNEQFF.

The CDR3 DNA is TGTGCCAGCAGCCGGGGACTAGCGGTCTACGAGCAGTACTTC. Translated, it gives CASSRGLAVYEQYF. This sequence joins TRBV11-1 and TRBJ2-7; TRBD2 matches 11 bases. The CDR3 has 14 amino acids. The J segment lost 3 bases and the V segment lost 5 bases, leaving 3 bases of the junction unmatched. Germline CDR1 and CDR2: SGHAT and FQDESV (reference sequence).

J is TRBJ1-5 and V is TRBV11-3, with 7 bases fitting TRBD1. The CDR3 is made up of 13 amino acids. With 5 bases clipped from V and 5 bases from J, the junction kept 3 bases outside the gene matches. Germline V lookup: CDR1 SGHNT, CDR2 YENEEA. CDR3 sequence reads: CASSLDRDQPQHF. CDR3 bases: TGTGCCAGCAGCCTCGACAGGGATCAGCCCCAGCATTTT.

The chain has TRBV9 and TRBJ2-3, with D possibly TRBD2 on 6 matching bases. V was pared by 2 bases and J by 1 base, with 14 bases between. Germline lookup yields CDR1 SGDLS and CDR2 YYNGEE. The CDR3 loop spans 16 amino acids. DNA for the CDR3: TGTGCCAGCAGCGTTCTAGCGCCGACTGGCACAGATACGCAGTATTTT. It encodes CASSVLAPTGTDTQYF.

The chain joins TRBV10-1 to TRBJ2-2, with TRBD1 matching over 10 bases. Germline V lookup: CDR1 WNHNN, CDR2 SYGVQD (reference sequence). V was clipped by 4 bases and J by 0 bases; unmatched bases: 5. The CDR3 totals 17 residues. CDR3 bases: TGCGCCAGCAGTGGGGACAGGGGCGAATCGAACACCGGGGAGCTGTTTTTT. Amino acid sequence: CASSGDRGESNTGELFF.

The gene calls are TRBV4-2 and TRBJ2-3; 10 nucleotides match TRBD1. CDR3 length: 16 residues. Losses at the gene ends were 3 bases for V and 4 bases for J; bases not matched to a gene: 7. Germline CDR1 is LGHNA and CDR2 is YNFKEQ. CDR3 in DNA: TGTGCCAGCAGCCAGCCGACAGGGGGCGCCTCAGATACGCAGTATTTT. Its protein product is CASSQPTGGASDTQYF.

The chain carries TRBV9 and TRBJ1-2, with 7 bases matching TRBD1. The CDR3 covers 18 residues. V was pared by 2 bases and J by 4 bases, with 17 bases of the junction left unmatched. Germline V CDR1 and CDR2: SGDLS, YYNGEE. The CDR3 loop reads CASSVSVDRAKEGYGYTF. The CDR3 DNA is TGTGCCAGCAGCGTCTCCGTCGACAGGGCTAAAGAGGGCTATGGCTACACCTTC. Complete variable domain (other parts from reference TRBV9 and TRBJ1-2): DSGVTQTPKHLITATGQRVTLRCSPRSGDLSVYWYQQSLDQGLQFLIQYYNGEERAKGNILERFSAQQFPDLHSELNLSSLELGDSALYFCASSVSVDRAKEGYGYTFGSGTRLTVV.

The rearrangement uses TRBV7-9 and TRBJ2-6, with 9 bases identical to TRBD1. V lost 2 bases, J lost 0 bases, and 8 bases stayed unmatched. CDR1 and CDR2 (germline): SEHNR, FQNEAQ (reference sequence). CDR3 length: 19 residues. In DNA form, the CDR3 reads TGTGCCAGCAGCTTAAGATTCGGACAGGGGTTCTCTGGGGCCAACGTCCTGACTTTC. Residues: CASSLRFGQGFSGANVLTF.